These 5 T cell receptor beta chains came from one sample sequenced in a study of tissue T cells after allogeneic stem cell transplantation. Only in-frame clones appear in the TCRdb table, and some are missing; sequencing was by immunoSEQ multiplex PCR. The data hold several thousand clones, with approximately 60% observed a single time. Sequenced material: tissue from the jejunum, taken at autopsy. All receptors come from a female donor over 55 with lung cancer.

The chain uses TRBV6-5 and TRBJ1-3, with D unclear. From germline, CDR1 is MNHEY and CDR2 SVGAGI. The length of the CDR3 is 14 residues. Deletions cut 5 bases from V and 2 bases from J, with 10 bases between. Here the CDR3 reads CASSTLIPGNTIYF. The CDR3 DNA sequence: TGTGCCAGCAGTACCCTAATCCCTGGAAACACCATATATTTT.

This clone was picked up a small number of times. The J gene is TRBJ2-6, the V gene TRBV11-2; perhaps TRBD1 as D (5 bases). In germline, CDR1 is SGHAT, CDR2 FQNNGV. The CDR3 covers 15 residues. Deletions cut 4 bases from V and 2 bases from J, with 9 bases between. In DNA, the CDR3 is TGTGCCAGCAGCTCTCAGGGCGCTGGGGCCAACGTCCTGACTTTC. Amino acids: CASSSQGAGANVLTF.

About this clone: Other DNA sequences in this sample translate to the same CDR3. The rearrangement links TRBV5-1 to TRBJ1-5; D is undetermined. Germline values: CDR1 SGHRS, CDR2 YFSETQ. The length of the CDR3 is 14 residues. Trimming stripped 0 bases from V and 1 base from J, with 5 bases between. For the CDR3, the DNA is TGCGCCAGCAGCTTGGGAAACAGCAATCAGCCCCAGCATTTT. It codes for CASSLGNSNQPQHF.

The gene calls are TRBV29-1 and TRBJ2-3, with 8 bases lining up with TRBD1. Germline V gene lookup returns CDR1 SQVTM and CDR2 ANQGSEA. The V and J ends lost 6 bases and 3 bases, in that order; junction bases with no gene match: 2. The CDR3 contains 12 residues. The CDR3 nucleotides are TGCAGCGTGGGACAGGAGACAGATACGCAGTATTTT. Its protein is CSVGQETDTQYF.

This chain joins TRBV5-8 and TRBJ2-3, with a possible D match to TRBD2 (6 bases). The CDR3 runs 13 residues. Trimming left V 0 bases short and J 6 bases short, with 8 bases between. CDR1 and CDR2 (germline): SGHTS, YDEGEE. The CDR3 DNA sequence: TGTGCCAGCAGCTTGGTTGGGAGGGATACGCAGTATTTT. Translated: CASSLVGRDTQYF.